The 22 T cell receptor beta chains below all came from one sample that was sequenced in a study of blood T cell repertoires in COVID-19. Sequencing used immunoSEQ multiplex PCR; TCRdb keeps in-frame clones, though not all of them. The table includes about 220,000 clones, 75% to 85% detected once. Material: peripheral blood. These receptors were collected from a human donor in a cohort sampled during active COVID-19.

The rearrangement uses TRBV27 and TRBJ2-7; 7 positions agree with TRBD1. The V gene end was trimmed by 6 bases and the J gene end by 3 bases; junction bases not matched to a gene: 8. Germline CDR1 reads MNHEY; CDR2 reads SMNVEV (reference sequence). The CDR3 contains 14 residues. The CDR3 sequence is CASRPRQGNYEQYF. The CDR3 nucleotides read TGTGCCAGCAGACCCCGACAGGGTAACTACGAGCAGTACTTC.

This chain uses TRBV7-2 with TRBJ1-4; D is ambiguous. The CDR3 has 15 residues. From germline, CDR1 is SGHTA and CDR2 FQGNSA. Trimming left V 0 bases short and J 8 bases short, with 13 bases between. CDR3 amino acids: CASSLALGAGEKLFF. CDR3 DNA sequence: TGTGCCAGCAGCTTAGCGTTGGGAGCGGGGGAAAAACTGTTTTTT.

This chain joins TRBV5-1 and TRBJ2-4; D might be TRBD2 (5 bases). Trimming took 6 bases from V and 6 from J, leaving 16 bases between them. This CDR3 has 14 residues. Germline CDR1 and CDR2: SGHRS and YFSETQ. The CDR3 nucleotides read TGCGCCAGCAATAAGGCCGGGGAAAGAAACATTCAGTACTTC. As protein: CASNKAGERNIQYF.

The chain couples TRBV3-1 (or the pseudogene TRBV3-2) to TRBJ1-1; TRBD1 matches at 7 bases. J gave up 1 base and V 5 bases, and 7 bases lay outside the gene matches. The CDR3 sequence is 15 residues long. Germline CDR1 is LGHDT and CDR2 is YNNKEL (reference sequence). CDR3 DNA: TGTGCCAGCAGCGCCGGGTGGACAGGGAACACTGAAGCTTTCTTT. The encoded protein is CASSAGWTGNTEAFF.

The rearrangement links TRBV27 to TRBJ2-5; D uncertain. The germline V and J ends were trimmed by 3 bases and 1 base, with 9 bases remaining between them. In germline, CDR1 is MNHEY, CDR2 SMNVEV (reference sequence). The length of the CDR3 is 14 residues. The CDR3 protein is CASSFGSIQETQYF. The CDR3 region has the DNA TGTGCCAGCAGTTTCGGGTCAATCCAAGAGACCCAGTACTTC.

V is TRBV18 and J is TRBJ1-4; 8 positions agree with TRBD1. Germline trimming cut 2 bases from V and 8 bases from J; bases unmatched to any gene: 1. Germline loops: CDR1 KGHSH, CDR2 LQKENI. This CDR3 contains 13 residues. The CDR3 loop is CASSPGDREKLFF. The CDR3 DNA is TGTGCCAGCTCACCAGGGGACAGGGAAAAACTGTTTTTT.

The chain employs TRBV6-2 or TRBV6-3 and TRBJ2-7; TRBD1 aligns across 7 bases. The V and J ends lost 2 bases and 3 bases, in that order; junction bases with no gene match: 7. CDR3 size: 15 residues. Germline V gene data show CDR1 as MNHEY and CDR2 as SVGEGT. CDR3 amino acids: CASSYLPDRVYEQYF. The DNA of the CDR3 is TGTGCCAGCAGTTACCTTCCCGACAGGGTCTACGAGCAGTACTTC.

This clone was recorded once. CDR3 sequence: CASSLDLAGGSYEQYF. The CDR3 DNA follows: TGTGCCAGCAGCTTAGACCTAGCGGGAGGGAGCTACGAGCAGTACTTC. The chain has TRBV7-2 and TRBJ2-7; 12 bases are shared with TRBD2. V dropped 1 base and J dropped 3; count of bases not matched to a gene: 4. CDR3 length: 16 amino acids. Per the germline V gene, CDR1 is SGHTA and CDR2 is FQGNSA.

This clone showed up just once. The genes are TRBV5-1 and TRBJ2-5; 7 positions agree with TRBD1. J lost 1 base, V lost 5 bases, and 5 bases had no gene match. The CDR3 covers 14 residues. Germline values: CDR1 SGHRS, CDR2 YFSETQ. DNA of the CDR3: TGCGCCAGCAGAAATACAGGGGCCCAAGAGACCCAGTACTTC. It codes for CASRNTGAQETQYF.

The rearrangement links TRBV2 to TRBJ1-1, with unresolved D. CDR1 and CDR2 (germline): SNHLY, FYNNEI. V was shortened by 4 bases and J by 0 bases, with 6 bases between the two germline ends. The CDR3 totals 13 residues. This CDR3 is CASSVAVNTEAFF. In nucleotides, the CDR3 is TGTGCCAGCAGTGTGGCGGTGAACACTGAAGCTTTCTTT.

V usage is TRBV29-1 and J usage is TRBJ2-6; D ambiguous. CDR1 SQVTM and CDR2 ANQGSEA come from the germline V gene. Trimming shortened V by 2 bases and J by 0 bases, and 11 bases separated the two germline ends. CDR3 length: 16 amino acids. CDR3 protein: CSVELPRSSGANVLTF. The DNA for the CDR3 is TGCAGCGTTGAACTCCCTAGGTCCTCTGGGGCCAACGTCCTGACTTTC.

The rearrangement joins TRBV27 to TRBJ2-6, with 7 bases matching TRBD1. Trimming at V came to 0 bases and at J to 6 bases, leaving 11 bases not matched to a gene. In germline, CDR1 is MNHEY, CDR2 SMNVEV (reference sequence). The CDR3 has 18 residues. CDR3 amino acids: CASSLSFRQTGAANVLTF. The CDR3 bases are TGTGCCAGCAGTTTATCCTTTCGTCAAACAGGGGCGGCCAACGTCCTGACTTTC.

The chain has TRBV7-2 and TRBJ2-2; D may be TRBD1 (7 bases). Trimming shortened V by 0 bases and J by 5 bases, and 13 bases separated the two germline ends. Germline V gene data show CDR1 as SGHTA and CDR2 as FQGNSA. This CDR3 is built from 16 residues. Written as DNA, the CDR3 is TGTGCCAGCAGCTTAGCGCCCAGGGGGGCTACCGGGGAGCTGTTTTTT. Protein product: CASSLAPRGATGELFF.

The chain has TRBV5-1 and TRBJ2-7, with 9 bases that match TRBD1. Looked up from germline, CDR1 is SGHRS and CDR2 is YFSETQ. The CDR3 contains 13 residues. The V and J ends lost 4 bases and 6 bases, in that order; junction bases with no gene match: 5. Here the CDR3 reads CASSIGTGPEQYF. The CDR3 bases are TGCGCCAGCAGCATAGGGACAGGGCCCGAGCAGTACTTC. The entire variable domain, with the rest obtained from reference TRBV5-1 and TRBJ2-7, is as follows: KAGVTQTPRYLIKTRGQQVTLSCSPISGHRSVSWYQQTPGQGLQFLFEYFSETQRNKGNFPGRFSGRQFSNSRSEMNVSTLELGDSALYLCASSIGTGPEQYFGPGTRLTVT.

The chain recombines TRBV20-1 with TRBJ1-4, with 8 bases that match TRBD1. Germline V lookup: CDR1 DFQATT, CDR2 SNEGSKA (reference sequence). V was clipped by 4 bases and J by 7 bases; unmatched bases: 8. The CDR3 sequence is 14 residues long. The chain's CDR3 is CSATDRGRGEKLFF. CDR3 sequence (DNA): TGCAGTGCTACTGACAGGGGCCGTGGTGAAAAACTGTTTTTT.

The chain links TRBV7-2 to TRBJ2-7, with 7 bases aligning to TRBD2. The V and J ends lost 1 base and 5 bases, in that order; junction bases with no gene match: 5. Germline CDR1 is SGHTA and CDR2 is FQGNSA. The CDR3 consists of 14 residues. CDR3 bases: TGTGCCAGCAGCTTAGGCGGGAGTGTCAACGAGCAGTACTTC. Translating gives CASSLGGSVNEQYF.

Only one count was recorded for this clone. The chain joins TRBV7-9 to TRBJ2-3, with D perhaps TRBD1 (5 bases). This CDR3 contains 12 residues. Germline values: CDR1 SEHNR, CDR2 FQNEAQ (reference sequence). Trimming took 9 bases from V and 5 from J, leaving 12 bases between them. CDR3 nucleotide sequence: TGTGCCAGTGGGAAGGGGCTAGATACGCAGTATTTT. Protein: CASGKGLDTQYF.

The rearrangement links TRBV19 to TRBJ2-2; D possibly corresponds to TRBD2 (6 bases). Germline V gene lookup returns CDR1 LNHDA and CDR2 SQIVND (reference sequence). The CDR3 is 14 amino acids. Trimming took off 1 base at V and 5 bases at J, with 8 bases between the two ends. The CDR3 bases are TGTGCCAGTAGTATAGGACTAGGAACCGGGGAGCTGTTTTTT. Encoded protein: CASSIGLGTGELFF.

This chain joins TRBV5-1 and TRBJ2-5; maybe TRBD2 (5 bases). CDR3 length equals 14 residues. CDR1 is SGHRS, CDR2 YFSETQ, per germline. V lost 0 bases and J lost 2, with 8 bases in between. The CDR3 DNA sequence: TGCGCCAGCAGCTTGGGAGGGAGACAAGAGACCCAGTACTTC. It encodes CASSLGGRQETQYF.

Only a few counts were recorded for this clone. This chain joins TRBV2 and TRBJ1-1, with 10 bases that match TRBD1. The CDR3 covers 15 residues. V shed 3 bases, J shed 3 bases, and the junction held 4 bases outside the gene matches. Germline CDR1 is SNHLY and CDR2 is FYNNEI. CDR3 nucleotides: TGTGCCAGCAGTGACGAGACAGGGGGCTACACTGAAGCTTTCTTT. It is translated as CASSDETGGYTEAFF.

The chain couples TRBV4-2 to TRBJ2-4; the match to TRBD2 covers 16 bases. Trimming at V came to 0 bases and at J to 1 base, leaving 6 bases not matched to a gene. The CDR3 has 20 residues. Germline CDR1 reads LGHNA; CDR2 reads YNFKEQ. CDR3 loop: CASSQDLGLAGGRAKNIQYF. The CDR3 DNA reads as TGTGCCAGCAGCCAAGATCTGGGACTAGCGGGAGGGAGGGCCAAAAACATTCAGTACTTC.

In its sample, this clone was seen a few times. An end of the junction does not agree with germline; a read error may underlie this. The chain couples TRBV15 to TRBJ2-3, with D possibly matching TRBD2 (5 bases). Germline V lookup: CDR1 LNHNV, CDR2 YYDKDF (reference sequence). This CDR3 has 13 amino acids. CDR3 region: CATSRDPSRGSRF. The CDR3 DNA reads TGTGCCACCAGCAGAGACCCCTCCCGCGGGTCAAGGTTT.